These T cell receptor beta chains were read from a single sample in a study of shared clonotypes between healthy human individuals. Sequencing was performed with immunoSEQ multiplex PCR; in TCRdb, only in-frame clones are kept and a portion is missing. The table lists roughly 2.5 million clones, approximately 94% of them singletons, with over 0.12% in the top ten. The sample was naive CD4+ T cells sorted from blood. The receptors shown here come from a man between 18 and 35 years old in good health. Both conserved end residues are part of each CDR3. A D gene is named only where the DNA matches it firmly. Some rows mark clone size as missing; the rest say once, few, many or name a class of expanded clone.

DNA | CDR3 | D | V | size | J
TGTGCCATCAGTCGGGGACCACCAGAGACCCAGTACTTC | CAISRGPPETQYF | . | TRBV10-3 | . | TRBJ2-5
TGTGCCAGCAGGGATTGGCGGGGAGGGGCAGATACGCAGTATTTT | CASRDWRGGADTQYF | TRBD2 | TRBV7-9 | . | TRBJ2-3
TGTGCCAGCAGTTTTGGGAACACCGGGGAGCTGTTTTTT | CASSFGNTGELFF | . | TRBV27 | . | TRBJ2-2
TGCAGCCTATGGGATTTCTATGGCTACACCTTC | CSLWDFYGYTF | . | TRBV29-1 | . | TRBJ1-2
TGTGCCTGGAACCCTACCACAACAAAATTCAAAAACCCTGACCCGAACACCGGGGAGCTGTTTTTT | CAWNPTTTKFKNPDPNTGELFF | . | TRBV30 | . | TRBJ2-2
TGTGCCTGGAGTGTACTGACATACACTGAAGCTTTCTTT | CAWSVLTYTEAFF | . | TRBV30 | . | TRBJ1-1
TGTGCCAGCAGTAGGGGGGTCGGCCTGGTGGACACCATATATTTT | CASSRGVGLVDTIYF | . | TRBV6-5 | . | TRBJ1-3
TGTGCCAGCAGCTTTTTAGACAGAGACTACAATGAGCAGTTCTTC | CASSFLDRDYNEQFF | . | TRBV13 | . | TRBJ2-1
TGTGCCAGCAGCTTAGGACTAGCGGAGTACAATGAGCAGTTCTTC | CASSLGLAEYNEQFF | TRBD2 | TRBV7-2 | . | TRBJ2-1
TGCAGCGTTGGACAAGTCAATCAGCCCCAGCATTTT | CSVGQVNQPQHF | . | TRBV29-1 | . | TRBJ1-5
TGTGCCAGCAGCCCCCGCTCCTACGAGCAGTACTTC | CASSPRSYEQYF | . | TRBV7-2 | . | TRBJ2-7
TGTGCCAGCAGTGAACGGCAGGACCTGAAGCCCCTCCACTTT | CASSERQDLKPLHF | . | TRBV6-4 | few | TRBJ1-6
TGTGCCAGCACCTTGGATGGCCTCGAGTACAATGAGCAGTTCTTC | CASTLDGLEYNEQFF | . | TRBV2 | . | TRBJ2-1
TGCAGTGCTAGAGGGGACTATGGCTACACCTTC | CSARGDYGYTF | . | TRBV20-1 | . | TRBJ1-2
TGTGCCAGCAGTTTAGGGGGAAGGAATCAGCCCCAGCATTTT | CASSLGGRNQPQHF | . | TRBV28 | . | TRBJ1-5
TGTGCCAGCAGCTTAATACAGGGTGGGACTGAAGCTTTCTTT | CASSLIQGGTEAFF | . | TRBV7-8 | . | TRBJ1-1
TGTGCCAGCAGTGAAATCGGGGTCTGGGATGGCTACACCTTC | CASSEIGVWDGYTF | . | TRBV2 | few | TRBJ1-2
TGTGCCAGCTCACTTGGGGCCATGCAAGAGACCCAGTACTTC | CASSLGAMQETQYF | . | TRBV18 | . | TRBJ2-5
TGTGCCAGCAGCTTATTTAGGGTGTCGGGGGACTATGGCTACACCTTC | CASSLFRVSGDYGYTF | . | TRBV7-2 | . | TRBJ1-2
TGTGCCACCAGCACCAGACAGGGTCCTAATGAAAAACTGTTTTTT | CATSTRQGPNEKLFF | TRBD1 | TRBV15 | . | TRBJ1-4
TGCGCCAGCAGCTTAGGGACCAACTATGGCTACACCTTC | CASSLGTNYGYTF | . | TRBV5-1 | . | TRBJ1-2
TGTGCCAGCAGTTTAGGTGGTCAGCCCCAGCATTTT | CASSLGGQPQHF | . | TRBV28 | once | TRBJ1-5
TGCGCCAGCAGCCAAGATCTCCTCTATGGCTACACCTTC | CASSQDLLYGYTF | . | TRBV4-3 | . | TRBJ1-2
TGTGCCAGTAGTATACAAGCGGGGTCGAATGAGCAGTTCTTC | CASSIQAGSNEQFF | TRBD2 | TRBV19 | . | TRBJ2-1
TGCGCCAGCAGCTCATCTTCTTTGAACACTGAAGCTTTCTTT | CASSSSSLNTEAFF | . | TRBV5-1 | few | TRBJ1-1
TGTGCCAGCAGCTCCATATACGAGCAGTTCTTC | CASSSIYEQFF | . | TRBV7-2 | once | TRBJ2-1
TGTGCCAGCACCCTATTTTCGGGAATAGGGCCCTACGAGCAGTACTTC | CASTLFSGIGPYEQYF | . | TRBV5-4 | . | TRBJ2-7
TGTGCCAGCAGCTTGGCCAGGGATTATGGCTACACCTTC | CASSLARDYGYTF | . | TRBV27 | . | TRBJ1-2
TGCGCCAGCAGCGTAACCGGGACAGGGTCTGAAAAACTGTTTTTT | CASSVTGTGSEKLFF | TRBD1 | TRBV5-1 | . | TRBJ1-4
TGTGCCAGCAGCTTAGGGCTCAGGGCGAAAAACCAAGAGACCCAGTACTTC | CASSLGLRAKNQETQYF | . | TRBV7-9 | . | TRBJ2-5
TGCAGTGCTATGAGGGGGGATACGCAGTATTTT | CSAMRGDTQYF | . | TRBV20-1 | once | TRBJ2-3
TGTGCCAGCAGCGTATTGGAGGGCCGCACAGATACGCAGTATTTT | CASSVLEGRTDTQYF | . | TRBV9 | . | TRBJ2-3
TGCGCCAGCAGCTTATCAGGGGGCGAAGGGACTGAAGCTTTCTTT | CASSLSGGEGTEAFF | TRBD1 | TRBV5-1 | once | TRBJ1-1
TGTGCCAGCAAGATATCCGACAGGAACATCCCGGACGAGCAGTACTTC | CASKISDRNIPDEQYF | . | TRBV2 | . | TRBJ2-7
TGTGCCAGCAGGAACAGGGGGCGCGATCAGCCCCAGCATTTT | CASRNRGRDQPQHF | TRBD1 | TRBV2 | . | TRBJ1-5
TGTGCCAGCAGCCTGGGACAGGGCACTGAAGCTTTCTTT | CASSLGQGTEAFF | TRBD1 | TRBV2 | . | TRBJ1-1
TGTGCCAGCAGTTACCCGGGACACACCGGGGAGCTGTTTTTT | CASSYPGHTGELFF | . | TRBV6-6 | . | TRBJ2-2
TGTGCCAGCACCCCCGGGGCAGGGCCCCCCTACGAGCAGTACTTC | CASTPGAGPPYEQYF | . | TRBV28 | . | TRBJ2-7
TGTGCCAGCAGTGATGGGACAGAAGAAGCTTTCTTT | CASSDGTEEAFF | TRBD1 | TRBV6-1 | once | TRBJ1-1
TGTGCCAGTAGTTCCCCACGACCCTCGGGACAGCTCAATTCACCCCTCCACTTT | CASSSPRPSGQLNSPLHF | TRBD1 | TRBV19 | . | TRBJ1-6
TGTGCCAGCAGCCTAGGGGGCTGGGGCAATCAGCCCCAGCATTTT | CASSLGGWGNQPQHF | TRBD1 | TRBV7-2 | . | TRBJ1-5
TGTGCCAGCAGCTTGGCCAGGGCCGACACCATATATTTT | CASSLARADTIYF | . | TRBV5-4 | once | TRBJ1-3
TGTGCCAGTACCTCATCTTGGGGGGTGGGCACTGAAGCTTTCTTT | CASTSSWGVGTEAFF | . | TRBV19 | . | TRBJ1-1
TGCAGCGTCAAAGCCGGGACAGGGGGGGACGAGCAGTACTTC | CSVKAGTGGDEQYF | TRBD1 | TRBV29-1 | . | TRBJ2-7
TGTGCCAGCAGTTTGGCGCGGGGGGCCCCGTACGAGCAGTACTTC | CASSLARGAPYEQYF | TRBD2 | TRBV27 | . | TRBJ2-7
TGTGCCAGTAGTCCAGGTACCGTGGAGACCCAGTACTTC | CASSPGTVETQYF | . | TRBV19 | once | TRBJ2-5
TGTGCCAGCAGTGAAGCGGGTGTAGGGACCTCCTACGAGCAGTACTTC | CASSEAGVGTSYEQYF | . | TRBV6-1 | . | TRBJ2-7